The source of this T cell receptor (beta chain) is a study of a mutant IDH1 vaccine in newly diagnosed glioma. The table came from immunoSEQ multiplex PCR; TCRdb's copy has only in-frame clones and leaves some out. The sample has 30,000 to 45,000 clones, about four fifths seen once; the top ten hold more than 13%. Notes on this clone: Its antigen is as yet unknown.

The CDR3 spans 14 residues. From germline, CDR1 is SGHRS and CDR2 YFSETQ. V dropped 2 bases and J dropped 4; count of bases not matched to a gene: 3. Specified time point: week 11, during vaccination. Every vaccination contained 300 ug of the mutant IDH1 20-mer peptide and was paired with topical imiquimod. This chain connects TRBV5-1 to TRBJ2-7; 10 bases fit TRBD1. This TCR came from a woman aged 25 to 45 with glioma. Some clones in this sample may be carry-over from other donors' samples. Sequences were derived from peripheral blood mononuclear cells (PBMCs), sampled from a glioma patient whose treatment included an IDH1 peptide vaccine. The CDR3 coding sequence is TGCGCCAGCAGCTTCGGGACAGGGGCTTACGAGCAGTACTTC. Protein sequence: CASSFGTGAYEQYF.